The 24 T cell receptor beta chains below all came from one sample that was sequenced in a study of T cell responses to AZD1222 COVID-19 vaccine. Produced via immunoSEQ multiplex PCR; TCRdb's table is partial and in-frame only. Of 200,000 to 250,000 clones in the sample, 94% were seen once. Material: peripheral blood, obtained 28 days after the second dose of the MenACWY control vaccine. The receptors here all came from an adult who received the MenACWY meningococcal vaccine as a control.

The rearrangement joins TRBV7-2 to TRBJ2-7, with 13 bases identical to TRBD2. The V and J ends lost 4 bases and 5 bases, in that order; junction bases with no gene match: 5. This CDR3 comprises 15 residues. Germline CDR1 is SGHTA and CDR2 is FQGNSA. CDR3 region: CASSSWTSGRNEQYF. The DNA of the CDR3 is TGTGCCAGCAGCTCCTGGACTAGCGGGAGAAACGAGCAGTACTTC. Looking up the rest from reference TRBV7-2 and TRBJ2-7 gives the full variable domain: GAGVSQSPSNKVTEKGKDVELRCDPISGHTALYWYRQSLGQGLEFLIYFQGNSAPDKSGLPSDRFSAERTGGSVSTLTIQRTQQEDSAVYLCASSSWTSGRNEQYFGPGTRLTVT.

CDR3 sequence: CASSPAPNQPQHF. The CDR3 nucleotides read TGTGCCAGCTCACCCGCCCCCAATCAGCCCCAGCATTTT. The chain recombines TRBV18 with TRBJ1-5; D is undetermined. The V end lost 3 bases, the J end lost 3 bases, and 6 bases lay between the germline ends. The CDR3 contains 13 residues. Germline-derived CDR1 and CDR2 are KGHSH and LQKENI.

V usage is TRBV27 and J usage is TRBJ1-3, with 8 positions matching TRBD1. V was clipped by 5 bases and J by 8 bases; unmatched bases: 5. The CDR3 loop spans 13 amino acids. CDR1 is MNHEY and CDR2 is SMNVEV in the germline V gene (reference sequence). CDR3 in DNA: TGTGCCAGCAGTCTAGGACAGGGAGACACCATATATTTT. Its protein product is CASSLGQGDTIYF.

This clone appeared once. Other DNA sequences of this sample code for an identical CDR3. V gene TRBV14 combines with J gene TRBJ2-7; no firm D call. Germline V lookup: CDR1 SGHDN, CDR2 FVKESK. The CDR3 is made up of 12 amino acids. Trimming cost V 1 base and J 4 bases, with 5 bases left between them. The CDR3 spells CASSQGRYEQYF. The CDR3 coding sequence is TGTGCCAGCAGCCAAGGTCGGTACGAGCAGTACTTC.

V usage is TRBV7-3 and J usage is TRBJ1-6; D call uncertain. This CDR3 contains 13 residues. With 3 bases removed from V and 8 bases from J, the gap between germline ends came to 8 bases. Looked up from germline, CDR1 is SGHTA and CDR2 is FQGTGA. CDR3 region: CASSLDVYSPLHF. CDR3 bases: TGTGCCAGCAGCTTGGACGTTTATTCACCCCTCCACTTT.

The chain carries TRBV7-2 and TRBJ2-1, with TRBD2 identical over 9 bases. Trimming took 1 base from V and 1 from J; bases not matched to a gene: 8. The germline V gene encodes CDR1 SGHTA and CDR2 FQGNSA. This CDR3 contains 18 residues. The CDR3 region is CASSLDRISGGSYNEQFF. CDR3 DNA sequence: TGTGCCAGCAGCTTAGACCGAATTAGCGGGGGTTCCTACAATGAGCAGTTCTTC.

V and J are TRBV4-2 and TRBJ1-4; 8 bases are a match to TRBD1. The V gene end was trimmed by 4 bases and the J gene end by 8 bases; junction bases not matched to a gene: 6. The CDR3 spans 14 residues. Germline CDR1 reads LGHNA; CDR2 reads YNFKEQ. The CDR3 loop reads CASSRGQGEEKLFF. DNA of the CDR3: TGTGCCAGCAGCCGAGGACAGGGAGAAGAAAAACTGTTTTTT.

Regarding this clone: The sample carries other DNA sequences with the same CDR3. The chain uses TRBV9 and TRBJ1-5; D is unclear. CDR3 length equals 15 residues. The ends were cut back, 0 bases at V and 0 bases at J, with 7 bases in the middle. Germline values: CDR1 SGDLS, CDR2 YYNGEE. The CDR3, as DNA: TGTGCCAGCAGCGTAGGGGGTTATAGCAATCAGCCCCAGCATTTT. It is translated as CASSVGGYSNQPQHF.

The rearrangement joins TRBV7-9 to TRBJ1-2; D might be TRBD1 (6 bases). The V and J ends lost 4 bases and 1 base respectively, with 7 bases between them. CDR1 and CDR2 (germline): SEHNR, FQNEAQ (reference sequence). The length of the CDR3 is 13 residues. The CDR3 DNA reads as TGTGCCAGCAGCTCGGACAGTAACTATGGCTACACCTTC. It encodes CASSSDSNYGYTF.

The chain recombines TRBV6-2 or TRBV6-3 with TRBJ2-1; 8 bases are shared with TRBD2. The V segment lost 2 bases and the J segment 3 bases; nucleotides outside the gene matches: 3. Per the germline V gene, CDR1 is MNHEY and CDR2 is SVGEGT. This CDR3 has 15 amino acids. The chain's CDR3 is CASSYQGTSYNEQFF. The CDR3, as DNA: TGTGCCAGCAGTTACCAGGGGACTAGCTACAATGAGCAGTTCTTC.

The chain has TRBV28 and TRBJ1-3, with D perhaps TRBD1 (5 bases). The CDR3 sequence is 16 residues long. Germline CDR1 and CDR2: MDHEN and SYDVKM. Trimming left V 1 base short and J 2 bases short, with 12 bases between. The CDR3 sequence: CASSLSSLGAGNTIYF. The CDR3 DNA is TGTGCCAGCAGTTTATCCTCTTTGGGGGCTGGAAACACCATATATTTT.

The chain is built from TRBV7-9 and TRBJ2-7, with D uncertain. Germline V CDR1 and CDR2: SEHNR, FQNEAQ (reference sequence). There are 13 residues in the CDR3. V was clipped by 1 base and J by 6 bases, with 10 bases between them. CDR3 nucleotides: TGTGCCAGCAGCTTAGGTTCGGTTTCCGAGCAGTACTTC. Its translation is CASSLGSVSEQYF.

This clone was counted a few times. This CDR3 is CAWAQQTGNSPLHF. DNA of the CDR3: TGTGCCTGGGCACAGCAGACAGGGAACTCACCCCTCCACTTT. The V gene is TRBV30, the J gene TRBJ1-6; TRBD1 matches at 7 bases. The CDR3 covers 14 residues. V dropped 5 bases and J dropped 10; count of bases not matched to a gene: 11. Germline V CDR1 and CDR2: GTSNPN, SVGIG (reference sequence).

CDR3 nucleotides: TGTGCCAGCAGCCCCCCGGGACAGGGCCTCAACTATGGCTACACCTTC. It translates to CASSPPGQGLNYGYTF. This chain uses TRBV3-1 (or the pseudogene TRBV3-2) with TRBJ1-2, with 9 positions matching TRBD1. Germline lookup yields CDR1 LGHDT and CDR2 YNNKEL (reference sequence). V shed 4 bases, J shed 2 bases, and the junction held 8 bases outside the gene matches. This CDR3 is 16 amino acids long.

The chain links TRBV10-3 to TRBJ1-1; D ambiguous. The CDR3 has 14 amino acids. Germline V lookup: CDR1 ENHRY, CDR2 SYGVKD. The ends were cut back, 6 bases at V and 4 bases at J, with 15 bases in the middle. The CDR3 coding sequence is TGTGCCATCAGATACTCCTTCCGGGTCACTGAAGCTTTCTTT. Its translation: CAIRYSFRVTEAFF.

J is TRBJ1-1 and V is TRBV6-5, with D tentatively TRBD1 (5 bases). Germline loops: CDR1 MNHEY, CDR2 SVGAGI. Trimming took 7 bases from V and 5 from J, leaving 17 bases between them. CDR3 length: 14 amino acids. CDR3 sequence: CASKMGTGVTEAFF. In DNA form, the CDR3 reads TGTGCCAGCAAAATGGGGACGGGAGTTACTGAAGCTTTCTTT.

The count of this clone is one. The rearrangement uses TRBV5-1 and TRBJ2-2; tentatively, D is TRBD2 (5 bases). The CDR3 is made up of 14 amino acids. CDR1 is SGHRS and CDR2 is YFSETQ in the germline V gene. The V end lost 6 bases, the J end lost 1 base, and 10 bases lay between the germline ends. CDR3 residues: CASKRTWNTGELFF. The CDR3 DNA follows: TGCGCCAGCAAACGGACTTGGAACACCGGGGAGCTGTTTTTT.

This clone showed up just once. Here the CDR3 reads CASSLLAGGHEQFF. In DNA, the CDR3 is TGTGCCAGTAGTTTGCTAGCGGGAGGGCATGAGCAGTTCTTC. The J gene is TRBJ2-1, the V gene TRBV19; 12 nucleotides agree with TRBD2. CDR1 is LNHDA, CDR2 SQIVND, per germline (reference sequence). The J segment lost 8 bases and the V segment lost 5 bases, leaving 4 bases of the junction unmatched. The CDR3 consists of 14 residues.

J is TRBJ1-1 and V is TRBV5-5; 12 bases line up with TRBD1. The CDR3 covers 16 residues. After removal of 2 bases from V and 6 bases from J, the junction contained 8 bases not matched to a gene. Germline V gene data show CDR1 as SGHKS and CDR2 as YYEKEE (reference sequence). The CDR3 sequence is CASSFRDRGRTPEAFF. DNA for the CDR3: TGTGCCAGCAGCTTCCGGGACAGGGGGCGAACCCCTGAAGCTTTCTTT.

The chain couples TRBV19 to TRBJ2-7; D unclear. CDR1 and CDR2 from the germline V gene are LNHDA and SQIVND (reference sequence). This CDR3 contains 13 residues. Deletions cut 3 bases from V and 3 bases from J, with 9 bases between. CDR3 in amino acids: CASSIRVFYEQYF. As DNA, the CDR3 is TGTGCCAGTAGTATTCGGGTCTTCTACGAGCAGTACTTC.

The rearrangement joins TRBV4-1 to TRBJ1-5; D not resolved. Trimming cost V 2 bases and J 9 bases, with 17 bases left between them. The length of the CDR3 is 15 residues. Germline CDR1 and CDR2: MGHRA and YSYEKL. CDR3 region: CASSQSQADNGPQHF. CDR3 DNA sequence: TGCGCCAGCAGCCAAAGCCAGGCCGACAATGGGCCCCAGCATTTT.

V usage is TRBV6-1 and J usage is TRBJ1-4, with 10 bases fitting TRBD1. Germline V lookup: CDR1 MNHNS, CDR2 SASEGT. J lost 8 bases, V lost 3 bases, and 9 bases had no gene match. This CDR3 is built from 16 residues. The CDR3 DNA follows: TGTGCCAGCAGTGAGGAAAGGGGGACAGGGGTCGAAAAACTGTTTTTT. Residues: CASSEERGTGVEKLFF.

The chain couples TRBV4-2 to TRBJ2-1; 7 bases align to TRBD1. Germline values: CDR1 LGHNA, CDR2 YNFKEQ. The junction had 3 bases not matched to a gene; V was cut back by 4 bases and J by 0 bases. The CDR3 has 15 amino acids. The CDR3 DNA sequence: TGTGCCAGCAGCCCCCGGACAGGCTCCTACAATGAGCAGTTCTTC. It encodes CASSPRTGSYNEQFF.

The rearrangement links TRBV6-5 to TRBJ2-2, with unresolved D. Germline V lookup: CDR1 MNHEY, CDR2 SVGAGI. With 2 bases removed from V and 4 bases from J, the gap between germline ends came to 11 bases. The CDR3 loop spans 15 amino acids. The CDR3 DNA reads TGTGCCAGCAGTTACGGCAGGTCCAGCACCGGGGAGCTGTTTTTT. Translated: CASSYGRSSTGELFF.